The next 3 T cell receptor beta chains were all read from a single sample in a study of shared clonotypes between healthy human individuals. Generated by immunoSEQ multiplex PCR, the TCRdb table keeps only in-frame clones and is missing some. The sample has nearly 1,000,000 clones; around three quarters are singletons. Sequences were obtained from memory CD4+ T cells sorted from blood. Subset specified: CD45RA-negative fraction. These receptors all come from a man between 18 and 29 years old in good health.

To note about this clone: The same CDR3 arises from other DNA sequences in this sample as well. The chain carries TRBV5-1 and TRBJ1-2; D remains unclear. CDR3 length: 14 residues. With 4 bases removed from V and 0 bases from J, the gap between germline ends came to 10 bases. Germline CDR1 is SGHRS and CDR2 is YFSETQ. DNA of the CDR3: TGCGCCAGCAGCCCTGGGCAGGCTAACTATGGCTACACCTTC. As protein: CASSPGQANYGYTF.

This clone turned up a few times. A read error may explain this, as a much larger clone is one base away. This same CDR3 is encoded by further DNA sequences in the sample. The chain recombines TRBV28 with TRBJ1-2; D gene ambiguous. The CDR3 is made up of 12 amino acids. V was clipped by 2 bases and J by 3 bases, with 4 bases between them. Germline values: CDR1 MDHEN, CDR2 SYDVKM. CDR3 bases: TGTGCCAGCAGTTTAGGGGACTATGGCTACACCTTC. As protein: CASSLGDYGYTF.

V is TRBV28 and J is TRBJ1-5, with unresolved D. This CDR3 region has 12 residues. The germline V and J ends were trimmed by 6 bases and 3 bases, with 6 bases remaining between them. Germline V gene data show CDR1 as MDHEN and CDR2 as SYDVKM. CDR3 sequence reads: CASRIPNQPQHF. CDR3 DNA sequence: TGTGCCAGCAGGATCCCCAATCAGCCCCAGCATTTT.